Shown below are 28 T cell receptor beta chains from a single sample sequenced in a study of cytomegalovirus exposure and HLA in healthy donors. Primers included in the PCR were 60 Vbeta and 13 Jbeta primers. The repertoire was sequenced with immunoSEQ multiplex PCR; TCRdb's copy has only in-frame clones and lacks some. The sample consists of about 150,000 clones, more than 75% of them appearing once. Material for sequencing was PBMCs. Receptors were obtained from a man aged 30 to 39 in good health and CMV-seropositive.

The chain combines TRBV5-1 with TRBJ2-7; D call uncertain. Germline loops: CDR1 SGHRS, CDR2 YFSETQ. The CDR3 covers 13 residues. V dropped 6 bases and J dropped 1 base, with 11 bases sitting between them. The CDR3 spells CASNPESSYEQYF. The CDR3 DNA reads as TGCGCCAGCAACCCGGAGAGTTCCTACGAGCAGTACTTC.

This clone was detected once. V is TRBV2 and J is TRBJ2-3; 7 bases are shared with TRBD2. Germline V CDR1 and CDR2: SNHLY, FYNNEI. With V trimmed by 8 bases and J by 6 bases, 2 bases remained unmatched. The CDR3 has 11 residues. The CDR3 sequence is CASRGGDTQYF. In DNA form, the CDR3 reads TGTGCCAGCCGGGGAGGGGATACGCAGTATTTT.

The rearrangement joins TRBV5-1 to TRBJ2-7; 7 bases fit TRBD2. There are 15 residues in the CDR3. Germline assignment: CDR1 SGHRS and CDR2 YFSETQ. Germline trimming cut 0 bases from V and 0 bases from J; bases unmatched to any gene: 3. The CDR3 here is CASSLDGGSSYEQYV. Here the CDR3 DNA reads TGCGCCAGCAGCTTGGACGGGGGGAGCTCCTACGAGCAGTACGTC.

The rearrangement uses TRBV6-6 and TRBJ2-2; D unresolved. V lost 5 bases to trimming and J lost 0 bases, with 7 bases between them. The CDR3 length is 14 residues. Germline V lookup: CDR1 MNHNY, CDR2 SVGAGI (reference sequence). The CDR3, as DNA: TGTGCCAGCAGTCAGACAACGAACACCGGGGAGCTGTTTTTT. Residues: CASSQTTNTGELFF.

The count of this clone is one. Compared with germline, one end of the junction differs, possibly owing to a read error. J is TRBJ1-4 and V is TRBV7-9; D might be TRBD1 (5 bases). The V gene's germline CDR1 is SEHNR and CDR2 FQNEAQ (reference sequence). The CDR3 covers 16 residues. The CDR3 protein is CSSSLAQGTESEKLFF. The CDR3 region has the DNA TGTTCCAGCAGCTTAGCGCAGGGTACCGAGAGTGAAAAACTGTTTTTT. Full variable domain (outside the CDR3, taken from reference TRBV7-9 and TRBJ1-4): DTGVSQNPRHKITKRGQNVTFRCDPISEHNRLYWYRQTLGQGPEFLTYFQNEAQLEKSRLLSDRFSAERPKGSFSTLEIQRTEQGDSAMYLCSSSLAQGTESEKLFFGSGTQLSVL.

The chain couples TRBV2 to TRBJ2-2, with TRBD2 matching 9 bases. The germline V gene encodes CDR1 SNHLY and CDR2 FYNNEI. The CDR3 runs to 13 residues. With 8 bases clipped from V and 9 bases from J, the junction kept 7 bases outside the gene matches. CDR3 DNA: TGTGCCAGCGGGCGGGGGGGTGACAGGGAGCTGTTTTTT. Protein product: CASGRGGDRELFF.

The chain is built from TRBV12-5 and TRBJ1-5; D is possibly TRBD1 (6 bases). The CDR3 contains 13 residues. Germline loops: CDR1 LGHNT, CDR2 FRNRAP. V gave up 8 bases and J gave up 3 bases, with 11 bases separating them. DNA of the CDR3: TGTGCTAGTCTAACAGGGATCAATCAGCCCCAGCATTTT. Translation: CASLTGINQPQHF.

This chain uses TRBV5-1 with TRBJ2-1, with D possibly TRBD2 on 6 matching bases. V was trimmed by 0 bases and J by 1 base, leaving 11 bases between them. This CDR3 is built from 16 residues. CDR1 and CDR2 from the germline V gene are SGHRS and YFSETQ. CDR3 in DNA: TGCGCCAGCAGCTTGGGACTAGGCGGGTCCTACAATGAGCAGTTCTTC. It codes for CASSLGLGGSYNEQFF.

The gene calls are TRBV27 and TRBJ2-1; D perhaps matches TRBD1 (6 bases). Trimming removed 0 bases at V and 12 bases at J, with 15 bases between. CDR3 size: 14 residues. Germline values: CDR1 MNHEY, CDR2 SMNVEV (reference sequence). The DNA of the CDR3 is TGTGCCAGCAGTTTATCCGAGGGGGTCTTCAGGCAGTTCTTC. Translated: CASSLSEGVFRQFF.

This clone showed up just a few times. The V gene is TRBV7-9, the J gene TRBJ1-1, with TRBD1 as a possible D gene (5 bases). Germline CDR1 and CDR2: SEHNR and FQNEAQ (reference sequence). CDR3 size: 13 residues. V was clipped by 2 bases and J by 5 bases, with 9 bases between them. In DNA, the CDR3 is TGTGCCAGCAGCTTATTCGGGGGGACTGAAGCTTTCTTT. It yields the protein CASSLFGGTEAFF.

The rearrangement uses TRBV6-5 and TRBJ2-7, with D tentatively TRBD1 (6 bases). The CDR3 covers 15 residues. V lost 6 bases and J lost 0, with 15 bases in between. The germline V gene has CDR1 MNHEY and CDR2 SVGAGI. The CDR3 protein is CASRTDRLSSYEQYF. Written as DNA, the CDR3 is TGTGCCAGCAGAACCGACAGGCTGAGCTCCTACGAGCAGTACTTC.

About this clone itself: The identical CDR3 is also encoded by other nucleotide sequences in the sample. The CDR3, as DNA: TGCGCCAGCAAGCGACTAGCGTACAACTCCTACGAGCAGTACGTC. Its protein is CASKRLAYNSYEQYV. The chain couples TRBV10-1 to TRBJ2-7, with 8 nucleotides matching TRBD2. Germline V lookup: CDR1 WNHNN, CDR2 SYGVQD (reference sequence). Losses at the gene ends were 7 bases for V and 0 bases for J; bases not matched to a gene: 8. The CDR3 has 15 amino acids.

The rearrangement joins TRBV7-8 to TRBJ2-7; possible D gene TRBD2, 5 bases. Between the trimmed V and J ends, which lost 6 bases and 5 bases, there was a span of 14 bases. CDR3 size: 13 residues. The V gene's germline CDR1 is SGHVS and CDR2 FQNEAQ. CDR3 nucleotide sequence: TGTGCCAGCAGTCGACCTACTAGTGACGAGCAGTACTTC. Residues: CASSRPTSDEQYF.

In DNA, the CDR3 is TGCGCCAGCAGCTCCCTAGGGACTAGCGGGATATTTGGGGAGCAGTTCTTC. It encodes CASSSLGTSGIFGEQFF. The V call is TRBV5-1, the J call TRBJ2-1, with 13 bases matching TRBD2. CDR1 is SGHRS and CDR2 is YFSETQ in the germline V gene. V trimming: 3 bases; J trimming: 10 bases; junction bases outside the gene matches: 13. This CDR3 comprises 17 residues.

The CDR3 DNA reads TGTGCCAGCAGCCAAGAGGGCGTCGTACTGGGAGAGACCCAGTACTTC. It codes for CASSQEGVVLGETQYF. The gene calls are TRBV4-2 and TRBJ2-5; D uncertain. The CDR3 runs 16 residues. CDR1 is LGHNA and CDR2 is YNFKEQ in the germline V gene. V lost 0 bases and J lost 4, with 15 bases in between.

The chain is built from TRBV11-2 and TRBJ2-2; TRBD1 might be the D (6 bases). Germline loops: CDR1 SGHAT, CDR2 FQNNGV. The CDR3 has 18 amino acids. The ends were cut back, 1 base at V and 1 base at J, with 16 bases in the middle. CDR3 sequence: CASSLAPKGHKNTGELFF. CDR3 bases: TGTGCCAGCAGCTTAGCCCCTAAGGGACACAAGAACACCGGGGAGCTGTTTTTT.

V and J are TRBV13 and TRBJ2-7; weak D call: TRBD1 (5 bases). Germline CDR1 and CDR2: PRHDT and FYEKMQ (reference sequence). V was trimmed by 3 bases and J by 6 bases, leaving 12 bases between them. The CDR3 loop spans 13 amino acids. CDR3 sequence (DNA): TGTGCCAGCAGCTTGGGCAGGGTGGGCGAGCAGTACTTC. Its translation: CASSLGRVGEQYF.

V is TRBV19 and J is TRBJ2-1; 13 bases are shared with TRBD2. Losses at the gene ends were 3 bases for V and 6 bases for J; bases not matched to a gene: 8. This CDR3 region has 17 residues. CDR1 LNHDA and CDR2 SQIVND come from the germline V gene (reference sequence). The CDR3 region has the DNA TGTGCCAGTAGTATTTGGACTAGCGGGAGATGGGTCAATGAGCAGTTCTTC. Residues: CASSIWTSGRWVNEQFF. The full variable domain, completed using reference TRBV19 and TRBJ2-1, is DGGITQSPKYLFRKEGQNVTLSCEQNLNHDAMYWYRQDPGQGLRLIYYSQIVNDFQKGDIAEGYSVSREKKESFPLTVTSAQKNPTAFYLCASSIWTSGRWVNEQFFGPGTRLTVL.

The chain joins TRBV5-4 to TRBJ2-5; TRBD2 aligns across 11 bases. J gave up 6 bases and V 0 bases, and 7 bases lay outside the gene matches. Germline CDR1 reads SGHNT; CDR2 reads YYREEE (reference sequence). CDR3 length: 16 residues. CDR3 in DNA: TGTGCCAGCAGCTTGGCCACTAGCGGGAGTGTAAAGACCCAGTACTTC. It codes for CASSLATSGSVKTQYF. Filled out from reference TRBV5-4 and TRBJ2-5, the complete variable domain reads ETGVTQSPTHLIKTRGQQVTLRCSSQSGHNTVSWYQQALGQGPQFIFQYYREEENGRGNFPPRFSGLQFPNYSSELNVNALELDDSALYLCASSLATSGSVKTQYFGPGTRLLVL.

The rearrangement joins TRBV2 to TRBJ1-1, with D maybe TRBD1 (5 bases). Looked up from germline, CDR1 is SNHLY and CDR2 is FYNNEI. Trimming pared 10 bases from V and 5 bases from J, leaving 20 bases between. This CDR3 region has 14 residues. The DNA of the CDR3 is TGTGCCAACAGCATCGGGGAGGGGAGAACTGAAGCTTTCTTT. It is translated as CANSIGEGRTEAFF.

The table lists this clone with a few counts. This chain links TRBV9 with TRBJ1-2; D is possibly TRBD1 (6 bases). V was trimmed by 4 bases and J by 4 bases, leaving 17 bases between them. From germline, CDR1 is SGDLS and CDR2 YYNGEE. The CDR3 is made up of 15 amino acids. In DNA form, the CDR3 reads TGTGCCAGCAGCCTTAGTGGGGGCTCGAGCTATGGCTACACCTTC. Translation: CASSLSGGSSYGYTF. Full variable domain (remainder filled in from reference TRBV9 and TRBJ1-2): DSGVTQTPKHLITATGQRVTLRCSPRSGDLSVYWYQQSLDQGLQFLIQYYNGEERAKGNILERFSAQQFPDLHSELNLSSLELGDSALYFCASSLSGGSSYGYTFGSGTRLTVV.

V is TRBV11-3 and J is TRBJ2-3; TRBD2 is a possible D gene (6 bases). Germline CDR1 reads SGHNT; CDR2 reads YENEEA. This CDR3 comprises 15 residues. Trimming removed 3 bases from V and 6 bases from J, with 16 bases in between. CDR3 nucleotide sequence: TGTGCCAGCAGCTTGGGACTCACCACACGGGATACGCAGTATTTT. Translation: CASSLGLTTRDTQYF.

The V gene is TRBV15, the J gene TRBJ2-7, with 10 positions matching TRBD1. Germline V CDR1 and CDR2: LNHNV, YYDKDF (reference sequence). The CDR3 runs to 15 residues. The trim removed 3 bases at V and 4 bases at J, leaving 6 bases unmatched. DNA of the CDR3: TGTGCCACCAGCAGTACCGGGACAGGGGCGTACGAGCAGTACTTC. This sequence encodes CATSSTGTGAYEQYF.

The V and J genes are TRBV6-1 and TRBJ2-1; 10 bases are a match to TRBD2. V dropped 4 bases and J dropped 10; count of bases not matched to a gene: 13. The CDR3 runs to 16 residues. CDR1 and CDR2 from the germline V gene are MNHNS and SASEGT. In nucleotides, the CDR3 is TGTGCCAGCAGTGTCCTAGCGGGGGCCCTTTCTGGGGAGCAGTTCTTC. Translation: CASSVLAGALSGEQFF.

This chain links TRBV7-9 with TRBJ2-7; TRBD1 matches 11 bases. This CDR3 contains 17 residues. Losses at the gene ends were 2 bases for V and 0 bases for J; bases not matched to a gene: 6. Germline-derived CDR1 and CDR2 are SEHNR and FQNEAQ (reference sequence). As DNA, the CDR3 is TGTGCCAGCAGCTTAACCCAGGGACAGGGGGACTCCTACGAGCAGTACTTC. This encodes CASSLTQGQGDSYEQYF. The whole variable domain, remainder taken from reference TRBV7-9 and TRBJ2-7, is DTGVSQNPRHKITKRGQNVTFRCDPISEHNRLYWYRQTLGQGPEFLTYFQNEAQLEKSRLLSDRFSAERPKGSFSTLEIQRTEQGDSAMYLCASSLTQGQGDSYEQYFGPGTRLTVT.

Only one count was recorded for this clone. Here the CDR3 DNA reads TGCGCCAGCAGCCAAGTAGACCTAGGACTAGCGGGACCCAATGAGCAGTTCTTC. Amino acid sequence: CASSQVDLGLAGPNEQFF. The chain carries TRBV4-1 and TRBJ2-1; TRBD2 matches at 12 bases. Germline lookup yields CDR1 MGHRA and CDR2 YSYEKL. The CDR3 is 18 amino acids. V lost 1 base to trimming and J lost 6 bases; unmatched junction nucleotides: 10.

The V call is TRBV4-3, the J call TRBJ2-5, with 7 bases fitting TRBD2. CDR1 and CDR2 (germline): LGHNA, YSLEER. J lost 8 bases, V lost 0 bases, and 9 bases had no gene match. This CDR3 contains 15 residues. The CDR3 reads CASSQEGWGGITQYF. DNA for the CDR3: TGCGCCAGCAGCCAAGAGGGGTGGGGGGGGATAACCCAGTACTTC.

The CDR3 coding sequence is TGTGCCAGTAGTAGGACTAGCGGGAGAGAGACCCAGTACTTC. This codes for CASSRTSGRETQYF. The chain employs TRBV19 and TRBJ2-5; TRBD2 matches 13 bases. V was clipped by 4 bases and J by 4 bases; unmatched bases: 0. This CDR3 is built from 14 residues. Germline-derived CDR1 and CDR2 are LNHDA and SQIVND (reference sequence).